A selection of T cell receptor beta chains follows, all from one sample in a study of metastatic and nonmetastatic thyroid tumors. TCRdb ran MiXCR on the PCR reads. The table lists about 35,000 clones, over 25% of them singletons. What was sequenced was blood. Source of these receptors: a female donor with papillary thyroid cancer or a benign thyroid nodule (not recorded which). Some clones in this sample may be carry-over from other donors' samples. The conserved cysteine and the conserved F or W are not part of the CDR3 here.

>TRBV7-8|TRBJ1-5
ASSGGIGNQPQH
>TRBV9|TRBJ2-3
ASSAGGPTDTQY
>TRBV12-3/TRBV12-4|TRBJ2-1
ASTAKSGDNEQF
>TRBV29-1|TRBJ1-2
SVEEAGGYGYT
>TRBV4-1|TRBJ1-5
ASSQEGPVGGQPQH
>TRBV11-3|TRBJ2-5
ASSRGGQETQY
>TRBV5-1|TRBJ2-5
ASGYGGVQETQY
>TRBV5-1|TRBJ2-1
ASSSAPGGYNEQF
>TRBV5-5|TRBJ2-3
ASNGFSTDTQY
>TRBV6-1|TRBJ2-6
ASHRGTSGANVLT
>TRBV19|TRBJ1-2
ASSLGQVSNYGYT
>TRBV11-1|TRBJ1-6
ASSLAQWENSPLH
>TRBV4-1|TRBJ1-5
ASSDLQGYNQPQH
>TRBV11-2|TRBJ2-3
ASSLDRSGADTQY
>TRBV27|TRBJ2-1
ASSKLGNEQF